A single sample gave rise to the 27 T cell receptor beta chains below, sequenced in a study of glioma-infiltrating T cells. The iRepertoire nested amplicon-rescue multiplex PCR amplified TCR alpha and beta CDR3s from RNA. Via MiXCR, TCRdb re-called the multiplex PCR reads, giving one row per CDR3 protein. Of 300,000 to 400,000 distinct CDR3 sequences in the sample, roughly two fifths were seen once. The specimen was glioma tissue, nonneoplastic brain tissue, or PBMCs (not recorded which). All receptors derive from a human donor with low-grade glioma or glioblastoma, undergoing nonglioma brain surgery, or in good health (not recorded which).

This clonotype was seen only a few times. The genes are TRBV4-1 and TRBJ2-3; 8 positions agree with TRBD2. V lost 0 bases, J lost 4 bases, and 9 bases stayed unmatched. The CDR3 sequence is 17 residues long. Germline CDR1 MGHRA, CDR2 YSYEKL. The CDR3: CASSQDPSGRHPDTQYF. The CDR3 nucleotides are TGCGCCAGCAGCCAAGATCCGAGCGGGAGACACCCAGATACGCAGTATTTT.

Note on this clonotype: One junction end disagrees with the germline gene, perhaps due to a read error. The chain has TRBV20-1 and TRBJ1-1; maybe TRBD1 (6 bases). The CDR3 spans 13 residues. Per the germline V gene, CDR1 is DFQATT and CDR2 is SNEGSKA (reference sequence). This CDR3 is CSARGQVNTEDLF. The CDR3, as DNA: TGCAGTGCTAGAGGACAGGTGAACACTGAAGATTTATTT.

Concerning this clonotype: A much more abundant neighbour one base away suggests this may be a read error. This chain connects TRBV6-1 to TRBJ2-2; 12 positions match TRBD2. This CDR3 spans 15 amino acids. Trimming removed 6 bases from V and 7 bases from J; junction bases left unmatched: 6. Germline CDR1 and CDR2: MNHNS and SASEGT. CDR3 in amino acids: CASSRLAGVHGELFF. The CDR3 DNA follows: TGTGCCAGCAGCAGACTAGCGGGAGTGCACGGGGAGCTGTTTTTT.

Comments on this clonotype: A read error may be the cause here, since a much bigger clone is one base away. The chain carries TRBV6-9 and TRBJ1-1; D may be TRBD1 (5 bases). The CDR3 covers 13 residues. Germline values: CDR1 MNHGY, CDR2 SVAAGI. Trimming cost V 4 bases and J 4 bases, with 10 bases left between them. CDR3 sequence reads: CASSSRDGTEAFF. The CDR3 DNA reads as TGTGCCAGCAGTTCCAGGGACGGCACTGAAGCTTTCTTT.

The chain combines TRBV10-3 with TRBJ2-7, with 7 bases identical to TRBD1. The CDR3 loop spans 14 amino acids. CDR1 is ENHRY, CDR2 SYGVKD, per germline. V trimming: 6 bases; J trimming: 1 base; junction bases outside the gene matches: 6. DNA for the CDR3: TGTGCCATCAGCGGACAGGCTCGATCCTACGAGCAGTACTTC. Amino acid sequence: CAISGQARSYEQYF.

The table lists this clonotype with a few counts. This sequence joins TRBV20-1 and TRBJ1-2, with D perhaps matching TRBD1 (5 bases). The CDR3 length is 14 residues. Germline CDR1 DFQATT, CDR2 SNEGSKA (reference sequence). Trimming removed 3 bases at V and 0 bases at J, with 11 bases between. The CDR3 reads CSASRALANYGYTF. The DNA of the CDR3 is TGCAGTGCTAGCAGGGCCCTAGCTAACTATGGCTACACCTTC.

This clonotype was observed a few times. The CDR3 region has the DNA TGTGCCACCAGTGATTTCGGCGACAGGGGTTACGAGCAGTACTTC. It specifies CATSDFGDRGYEQYF. This chain links TRBV24-1 with TRBJ2-7; 8 bases match TRBD1. CDR3 length: 15 residues. The germline V gene has CDR1 KGHDR and CDR2 SFDVKD. After removal of 1 base from V and 4 bases from J, the junction contained 5 bases not matched to a gene.

Comment on this clonotype: This may arise from a read error, as a much more abundant clone is one base away. V usage is TRBV27 and J usage is TRBJ2-7; D is undetermined. The CDR3 sequence is 15 residues long. The V and J ends lost 3 bases and 5 bases respectively, with 17 bases between them. Germline values: CDR1 MNHEY, CDR2 SMNVEV (reference sequence). The CDR3 spells CASSFMPWGLDEQYF. The DNA for the CDR3 is TGTGCCAGCAGTTTTATGCCCTGGGGTTTGGACGAGCAGTACTTC.

To note about this clonotype: At one end the junction does not follow the germline gene, possibly because of a read error. This chain uses TRBV5-8 with TRBJ1-4, with TRBD1 matching 7 bases. CDR3 length equals 16 residues. Germline V gene data show CDR1 as SGHTS and CDR2 as YDEGEE. The CDR3 sequence: CASSQDPGQEGEKLFF. The CDR3 DNA is TGCGCCAGCAGCCAAGATCCTGGACAGGAAGGTGAAAAACTGTTTTTT.

This clonotype has only a few counts. J is TRBJ1-1 and V is TRBV7-2; TRBD1 might be the D (6 bases). The CDR3 covers 14 residues. Trimming stripped 1 base from V and 1 base from J, with 7 bases between. The V gene's germline CDR1 is SGHTA and CDR2 FQGNSA. CDR3 region: CASSLVRGNTEAFF. The CDR3 DNA reads TGTGCCAGCAGCTTAGTCAGGGGGAACACTGAAGCTTTCTTT.

About this clonotype: A much larger clone lies a single base off, so this may be a read error. The CDR3 DNA is TGTGCCAGCAGTGATACAGGATTCTACGAGCAGTTCTTC. It codes for CASSDTGFYEQFF. This chain links TRBV28 with TRBJ2-1, with D maybe TRBD1 (5 bases). V was shortened by 5 bases and J by 10 bases, with 15 bases between the two germline ends. Germline-derived CDR1 and CDR2 are MDHEN and SYDVKM. The CDR3 length is 13 residues.

This clonotype has a count of ten or more. CDR3 amino acids: CASSYVGPGQGYNSPLHF. The CDR3 DNA reads TGTGCCAGCAGTTACGTCGGTCCGGGACAGGGATATAATTCACCCCTCCACTTT. This chain uses TRBV6-5 with TRBJ1-6; 9 nucleotides agree with TRBD1. Looked up from germline, CDR1 is MNHEY and CDR2 is SVGAGI. CDR3 length equals 18 residues. V lost 2 bases and J lost 4; bases outside the gene matches: 9.

This clonotype was observed a few times. This chain joins TRBV6-2 or TRBV6-3 and TRBJ2-1, with TRBD2 matching 7 bases. V lost 0 bases, J lost 10 bases, and 9 bases stayed unmatched. CDR1 MNHEY and CDR2 SVGEGT come from the germline V gene. This CDR3 is 15 amino acids long. As DNA, the CDR3 is TGTGCCAGCAGTTACTCGGGACTATTAAACGGGGAGCAGTTCTTC. It is translated as CASSYSGLLNGEQFF.

This clonotype appeared many times. The rearrangement joins TRBV27 to TRBJ2-3; D is uncertain. The CDR3 runs 15 residues. V was pared by 5 bases and J by 3 bases, with 15 bases between. CDR1 MNHEY and CDR2 SMNVEV come from the germline V gene (reference sequence). CDR3 sequence: CASSPYVGLTDTQYF. The CDR3 DNA is TGTGCCAGCAGTCCCTACGTGGGGTTGACAGATACGCAGTATTTT.

V is TRBV20-1 and J is TRBJ2-1; D is undetermined. The ends were cut back, 3 bases at V and 2 bases at J, with 14 bases in the middle. The CDR3 length is 15 residues. Germline lookup yields CDR1 DFQATT and CDR2 SNEGSKA (reference sequence). CDR3 in DNA: TGCAGTGCTAGCCGAGCGAGACGGACCTACAATGAGCAGTTCTTC. This sequence encodes CSASRARRTYNEQFF.

This clonotype has ten or more counts. The chain couples TRBV28 to TRBJ2-1; TRBD1 aligns across 7 bases. V was pared by 6 bases and J by 8 bases, with 7 bases of the junction left unmatched. The length of the CDR3 is 13 residues. Germline V gene sequence: CDR1 MDHEN, CDR2 SYDVKM. CDR3 residues: CASRRTGVDEQFF. The CDR3 bases are TGTGCCAGCAGGCGAACAGGGGTGGATGAGCAGTTCTTC. The entire variable domain, with the rest obtained from reference TRBV28 and TRBJ2-1, is as follows: DVKVTQSSRYLVKRTGEKVFLECVQDMDHENMFWYRQDPGLGLRLIYFSYDVKMKEKGDIPEGYSVSREKKERFSLILESASTNQTSMYLCASRRTGVDEQFFGPGTRLTVL.

Worth noting for this clonotype: This could be a read error, since a much larger clone is one nucleotide away. The V and J genes are TRBV6-1 and TRBJ2-2; 7 bases match TRBD2. The CDR3 is made up of 16 amino acids. Germline loops: CDR1 MNHNS, CDR2 SASEGT. For the CDR3, the DNA is TGTGCCAGCAGTGACCGAATCGGGGAGGGCACCGGGGGGCTGTTTTTT. Residues: CASSDRIGEGTGGLFF.

Turning to this clonotype: Germline and junction disagree at one end, which may indicate a read error. DNA for the CDR3: TGCAGTGCTCTACCTCTAGCGGGACAAGAGACCAAGTACTTC. It specifies CSALPLAGQETKYF. The V gene is TRBV20-1, the J gene TRBJ2-5; TRBD2 aligns across 9 bases. The CDR3 has 14 amino acids. Germline V lookup: CDR1 DFQATT, CDR2 SNEGSKA (reference sequence).

There are many counts of this clonotype. The J gene is TRBJ1-5, the V gene TRBV4-2; D unresolved. With 2 bases removed from V and 5 bases from J, the gap between germline ends came to 13 bases. The CDR3 totals 15 residues. Germline CDR1 and CDR2: LGHNA and YNFKEQ. This CDR3 is CASSQSSRRDQPQHF. DNA of the CDR3: TGTGCCAGCAGCCAATCGTCCCGGAGGGATCAGCCCCAGCATTTT.

Ten or more counts support this clonotype. The chain employs TRBV20-1 and TRBJ2-3; TRBD1 matches 10 bases. This CDR3 comprises 13 residues. Trimming cost V 7 bases and J 5 bases; bases outside gene matches: 6. The germline gives CDR1 DFQATT, CDR2 SNEGSKA (reference sequence). CDR3 nucleotides: TGCAGTGTCGGGACAGGGGCTGGAGATACGCAGTATTTT. Protein product: CSVGTGAGDTQYF.

The chain links TRBV11-2 to TRBJ1-5; 9 bases line up with TRBD1. Germline CDR1 reads SGHAT; CDR2 reads FQNNGV. The CDR3 runs to 16 residues. Trimming removed 1 base from V and 3 bases from J; junction bases left unmatched: 4. This CDR3 is CASSLGQGGINQPQHF. The CDR3 DNA sequence: TGTGCCAGCAGCTTAGGACAGGGGGGGATCAATCAGCCCCAGCATTTT.

This clonotype was picked up many times. This chain connects TRBV7-2 to TRBJ2-1; 10 bases line up with TRBD1. CDR1 and CDR2 from the germline V gene are SGHTA and FQGNSA. Germline trimming cut 4 bases from V and 4 bases from J; bases unmatched to any gene: 10. The CDR3 consists of 17 residues. CDR3 nucleotides: TGTGCCAGCAGCTCCAGAACCGGGACAGGGGTTTACAATGAGCAGTTCTTC. Encoded protein: CASSSRTGTGVYNEQFF.

This sequence joins TRBV28 and TRBJ2-1; D is uncertain. The tail of the sequence fits TRBJ2-7 better, so the J call may be wrong. The CDR3 totals 12 residues. Germline loops: CDR1 MDHEN, CDR2 SYDVKM. CDR3 sequence: CANPLSTYEQYF. The DNA of the CDR3 is TGTGCCAACCCTCTTTCCACCTACGAGCAGTACTTC.

To note about this clonotype: A read error is possible here, since a much larger clone lies one base away. This rearrangement joins TRBV4-2 to TRBJ1-4; D is unclear. The CDR3 is 15 amino acids. Germline V gives CDR1 LGHNA, CDR2 YNFKEQ. The CDR3 DNA reads TGTGCCTGCAGTCAAGTGGATACCCGGAGTGAAAAACTGTTTTTT. It is translated as CACSQVDTRSEKLFF.

This clonotype was recorded many times. V gene TRBV27 combines with J gene TRBJ2-1; TRBD2 agrees at 12 bases. Germline V gene data show CDR1 as MNHEY and CDR2 as SMNVEV (reference sequence). V shed 7 bases and J 9 bases; nucleotides not matched to a gene: 7. The CDR3 consists of 14 residues. The CDR3 region is CASTLLAGGFEQFF. In DNA form, the CDR3 reads TGTGCCAGCACCCTGCTAGCGGGAGGGTTTGAGCAGTTCTTC.

This clonotype was found many times. The J gene is TRBJ2-5, the V gene TRBV27; TRBD1 matches at 7 bases. The CDR3 extends over 15 amino acids. Trimming took 2 bases from V and 3 from J; bases not matched to a gene: 6. Germline V gene data show CDR1 as MNHEY and CDR2 as SMNVEV (reference sequence). CDR3 DNA: TGTGCCAGCAGTTTAAGCAGGGGGATAGAAGAGACCCAGTACTTC. Its translation is CASSLSRGIEETQYF.

This clonotype was recorded a few times. This sequence joins TRBV20-1 and TRBJ2-3; no clear D. Trimming stripped 1 base from V and 8 bases from J, with 10 bases between. The CDR3 has 12 amino acids. Germline CDR1 and CDR2: DFQATT and SNEGSKA (reference sequence). CDR3 amino acids: CSARVTNPTQYF. DNA of the CDR3: TGCAGTGCTAGAGTAACTAATCCTACGCAGTATTTT.